This passage covers 4 T cell receptor beta chains from one sample sequenced in a study of CD8+ T cells in alopecia areata. RNA was extracted and reverse transcribed into cDNA as the sequencing template. Sequenced by immunoSEQ multiplex PCR; TCRdb stores in-frame clones only, minus some. The sample holds more than 250,000 clones, and no clone turns up only once. Scientists pooled cutaneous lymph node cells and sorted them on CD4, CD8alpha, NKG2D, NKG2ACE and other markers. Material for sequencing was CD4+ T cells sorted from a lymph node. The receptors come from a C3H/HeJ mouse with alopecia areata. The strain's MHC haplotype is H2-k.

This clone turned up a few times. Gene labels here are mouse ones. Read sequence stops 4 residues before the CDR3 end, and the germline J gene provides the missing end. J is TRBJ2-4 and V is TRBV17; TRBD2 aligns across 9 bases. V lost 1 base, J lost 0 bases, and 5 bases stayed unmatched. Germline V lookup: CDR1 MNHDT, CDR2 YYDKIL. This CDR3 contains 17 residues. This CDR3 reads CASSRVGTGTSQNTLYF. The part of the CDR3 DNA that was read is TGTGCTAGCAGTAGAGTCGGGACTGGGACTAGTCAAAAC.

This clone was picked up a small number of times. This probably arose from a read error, given a far larger clone one base away. These gene names are mouse names. The read terminates 4 residues before the CDR3 end, so the remaining end is supplied by the germline J gene. The gene calls are TRBV13-3 and TRBJ1-2; no reliable D call. Between the trimmed V and J ends, which lost 2 bases and 0 bases, there was a span of 5 bases. Germline V gene lookup returns CDR1 NNHDY and CDR2 SYVADS. The CDR3 runs 13 residues. The CDR3 bases that were read are TGTGCCAGCAGTGAACAGACAAACTCC. Its protein is CASSEQTNS. The full CDR3 protein is CASSEQTNSDYTF.

Notes on this clone: Mouse gene names and germline throughout. Sequencing ends 4 residues short of the CDR3 end; the germline J gene provides the rest. The same CDR3 can be traced to other DNA sequences in this sample. The chain links TRBV13-1 to TRBJ1-2, with 10 positions matching TRBD1. Unmatched junction bases numbered 3, after V lost 4 bases and J lost 0 bases. The germline V gene encodes CDR1 NSHNY and CDR2 SYGAGN. The CDR3 sequence is 15 residues long. Here the CDR3 reads CASSRDRGANSDYTF. Incomplete CDR3 DNA: TGTGCCAGCAGTCGGGACAGGGGTGCAAACTCC.

This clone has just a few counts. Genes and germline come from the mouse. The read terminates 4 residues ahead of where the CDR3 ends, so the germline J gene completes it. V and J are TRBV13-3 and TRBJ1-2; a weak D match, TRBD1 (5 bases). Germline CDR1 and CDR2: NNHDY and SYVADS. V lost 1 base and J lost 0, with 10 bases in between. The CDR3 sequence is 15 residues long. This CDR3 is CASSDRRTTNSDYTF. CDR3 DNA (partial): TGTGCCAGCAGTGATAGAAGGACAACAAACTCC.